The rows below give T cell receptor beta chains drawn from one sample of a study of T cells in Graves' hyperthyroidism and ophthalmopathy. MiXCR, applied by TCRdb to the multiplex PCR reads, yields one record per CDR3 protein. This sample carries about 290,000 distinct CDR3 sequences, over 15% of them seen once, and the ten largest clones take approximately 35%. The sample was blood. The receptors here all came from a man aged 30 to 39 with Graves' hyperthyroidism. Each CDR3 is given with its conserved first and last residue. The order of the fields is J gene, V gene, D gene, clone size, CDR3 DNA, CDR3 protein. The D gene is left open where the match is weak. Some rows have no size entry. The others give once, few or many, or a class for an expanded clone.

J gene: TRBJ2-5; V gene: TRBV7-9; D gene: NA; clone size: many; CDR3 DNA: TGTGCCAGCAGCCCACCAACAGGGTTAAGTGAGACCCAGTACTTC; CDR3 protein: CASSPPTGLSETQYF
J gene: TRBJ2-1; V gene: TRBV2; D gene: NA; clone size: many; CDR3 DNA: TGTGCCAGCAGGGCTCCTAATGAGCAGTTCTTC; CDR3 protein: CASRAPNEQFF
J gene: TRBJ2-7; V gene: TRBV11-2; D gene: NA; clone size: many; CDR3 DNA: TGTGCCAGCAGCTTTCTACGAAACTACGAGCAGTACTTC; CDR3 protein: CASSFLRNYEQYF
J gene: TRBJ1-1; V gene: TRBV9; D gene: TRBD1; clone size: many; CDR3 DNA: TGTGCCAGCAGCGTAGGGGACAGGAACACTGAAGCTTTCTTT; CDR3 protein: CASSVGDRNTEAFF
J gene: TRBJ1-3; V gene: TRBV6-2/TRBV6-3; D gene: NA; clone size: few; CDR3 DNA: TGTGCCAGCAGCCACGGACAAGCCACTGGAAACACCATATATTTT; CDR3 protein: CASSHGQATGNTIYF
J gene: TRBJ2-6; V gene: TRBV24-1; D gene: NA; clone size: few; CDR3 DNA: TGTGCCACCAGTGCAGGTGGGGCCAACGTCCTGACTTTC; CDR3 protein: CATSAGGANVLTF
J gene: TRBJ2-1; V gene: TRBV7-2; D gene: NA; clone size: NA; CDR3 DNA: TGTGCCAGCAGCTTACGATGGGGGCCGGCGACTAGCTACAATTACAATGAGCAGTTCTTC; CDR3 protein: CASSLRWGPATSYNYNEQFF
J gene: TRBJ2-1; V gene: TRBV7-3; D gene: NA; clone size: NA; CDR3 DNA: TGTGCCAGCGGGGACGCGCAGGGCGGGGAGCAGTTCTTC; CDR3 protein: CASGDAQGGEQFF
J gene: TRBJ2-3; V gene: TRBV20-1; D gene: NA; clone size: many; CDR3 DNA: TGCAGTGCTCGACCCTGGGACACCGACGCAGATACGCAGTATTTT; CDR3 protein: CSARPWDTDADTQYF
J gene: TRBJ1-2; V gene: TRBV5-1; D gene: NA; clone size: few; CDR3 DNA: TGCGCCAGCAGCCCCGCCGAGGGGACTTATGGCTACACCTTC; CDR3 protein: CASSPAEGTYGYTF
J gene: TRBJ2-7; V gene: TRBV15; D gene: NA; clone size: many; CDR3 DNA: TGTGCCACCAGCAGAGATCTGGTGCTAGCCTACGAGCAGTACTTC; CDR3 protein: CATSRDLVLAYEQYF
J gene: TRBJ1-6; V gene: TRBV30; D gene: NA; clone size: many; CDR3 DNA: TGTGCCTGGAGTGTACGTAGACAGGCGGATTCACCCCTCCACTTT; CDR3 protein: CAWSVRRQADSPLHF
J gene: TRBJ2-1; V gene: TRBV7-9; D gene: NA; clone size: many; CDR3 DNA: TGTGCCAGCAGCTTAACCGCTAGCTACAATGAGCAGTTCTTC; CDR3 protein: CASSLTASYNEQFF
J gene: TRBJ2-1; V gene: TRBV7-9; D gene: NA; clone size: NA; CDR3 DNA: TGTGCCAGCAGATACGACGCGCTAAACAATGAGCAGTTCTTC; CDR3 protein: CASRYDALNNEQFF
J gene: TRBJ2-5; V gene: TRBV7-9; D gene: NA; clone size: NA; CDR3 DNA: TGTGCCAGCAGCTTAGAGGGGCAGGTACAAGAGACCCAGTACTTC; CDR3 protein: CASSLEGQVQETQYF
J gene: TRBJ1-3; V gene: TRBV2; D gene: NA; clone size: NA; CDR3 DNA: TGTGCCAGCAATCCGGGACGCTACTCTGGAAACACCATATATTTT; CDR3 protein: CASNPGRYSGNTIYF
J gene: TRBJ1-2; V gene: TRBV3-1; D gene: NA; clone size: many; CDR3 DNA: TGTGCCAGCAGCCAAGGCGGTGGCTACACCTTC; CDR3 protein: CASSQGGGYTF
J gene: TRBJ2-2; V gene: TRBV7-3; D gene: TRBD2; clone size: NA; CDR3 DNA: TGTGCCTCCAGCCAGCGGGATGGGGGGGAGCTGTTTTTT; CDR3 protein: CASSQRDGGELFF
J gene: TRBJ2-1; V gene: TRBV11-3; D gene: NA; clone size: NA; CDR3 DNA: TGTGCCAGCAGCCCCGGCAGCCCCTACAATGAGCAGTTCTTC; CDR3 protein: CASSPGSPYNEQFF
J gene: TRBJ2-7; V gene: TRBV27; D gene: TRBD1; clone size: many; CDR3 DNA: TGTGCCAGCAGTTTATCCAGGGACAGGGTATACGAGCAGTACTTC; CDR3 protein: CASSLSRDRVYEQYF
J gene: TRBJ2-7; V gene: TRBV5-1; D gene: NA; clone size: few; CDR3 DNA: TGCGCCAGCAGCTTGGAGGGGCAGCAGGACGAGCAGTACTTC; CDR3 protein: CASSLEGQQDEQYF
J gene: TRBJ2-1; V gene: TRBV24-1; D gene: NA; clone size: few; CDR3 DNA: TGTGCCACCAGTGATGAACCATCCGGCCTAAATGAGCAGTTCTTC; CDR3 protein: CATSDEPSGLNEQFF
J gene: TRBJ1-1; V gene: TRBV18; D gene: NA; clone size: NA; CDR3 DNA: TGTGCCAGCTCACCCTCACAGGGATGGGGGAACACTGAAGCTTTCTTT; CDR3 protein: CASSPSQGWGNTEAFF
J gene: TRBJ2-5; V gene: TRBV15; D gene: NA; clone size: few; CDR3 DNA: TGTGCCACCAGCAAAGGACGCGAGCAGGGGACCCAGTACTTC; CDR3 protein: CATSKGREQGTQYF